Following are 30 T cell receptor beta chains from one sample sequenced in a study of preoperative IRX-2 immunotherapy in early breast cancer. The assay was immunoSEQ multiplex PCR, and TCRdb's table has in-frame clones only and misses some. The sample records roughly 24,000 clones, around 79% being singletons. Treatment described: preoperative locoregional IRX-2 cytokine immunotherapy. Source: lymph node tissue, taken after IRX-2 immunotherapy. The receptors shown here come from a human donor with breast cancer.

The chain carries TRBV6-8 and TRBJ2-7; 7 bases match TRBD1. In germline, CDR1 is MNHGY, CDR2 SAAAGT. The CDR3 is made up of 14 amino acids. The junction had 9 bases not matched to a gene; V was cut back by 5 bases and J by 5 bases. Here the CDR3 DNA reads TGTGCCAGCAGTAGATACAGGGGTCACCACGAGCAGTACTTC. It specifies CASSRYRGHHEQYF.

The chain carries TRBV28 and TRBJ2-5; D is unresolved. There are 14 residues in the CDR3. Germline V lookup: CDR1 MDHEN, CDR2 SYDVKM. V was clipped by 5 bases and J by 1 base, with 11 bases between them. DNA of the CDR3: TGTGCCAGCAGTCTCAGGCCACTCCAAGAGACCCAGTACTTC. Its translation is CASSLRPLQETQYF.

The chain links TRBV19 to TRBJ1-4, with TRBD1 identical over 12 bases. Trimming cost V 9 bases and J 3 bases; bases outside gene matches: 5. Germline CDR1 and CDR2: LNHDA and SQIVND (reference sequence). The CDR3 spans 15 residues. The CDR3 reads CASRDRGQPNEKLFF. In nucleotides, the CDR3 is TGTGCCAGCAGGGACAGGGGGCAACCTAATGAAAAACTGTTTTTT.

This chain connects TRBV1 to TRBJ2-1; whether TRBD1, the table's D call, matches the DNA was not checked. TRBV1 is labeled a pseudogene. The CDR3 contains 14 residues. CDR3 DNA sequence: TGCGCCAGCAGCCAAGGTCCTTCCCAGGGTGAGCAGTTCTTC. Translation gives CASSQGPSQGEQFF.

The CDR3 sequence is CASSTAGTSGAEQFF. CDR3 coding DNA: TGTGCCAGTAGTACTGCCGGGACTAGCGGCGCTGAGCAGTTCTTC. The chain has TRBV19 and TRBJ2-1; 11 nucleotides align to TRBD2. In germline, CDR1 is LNHDA, CDR2 SQIVND (reference sequence). This CDR3 contains 15 residues. With V trimmed by 4 bases and J by 9 bases, 8 bases remained unmatched. Full variable domain (outside the CDR3, taken from reference TRBV19 and TRBJ2-1): DGGITQSPKYLFRKEGQNVTLSCEQNLNHDAMYWYRQDPGQGLRLIYYSQIVNDFQKGDIAEGYSVSREKKESFPLTVTSAQKNPTAFYLCASSTAGTSGAEQFFGPGTRLTVL.

This clone was detected only once. The V gene is TRBV11-3, the J gene TRBJ2-1; 11 nucleotides align to TRBD2. Germline V gene lookup returns CDR1 SGHNT and CDR2 YENEEA. The ends lost 4 bases at V and 4 bases at J; junction bases unmatched: 6. The CDR3 extends over 16 amino acids. The CDR3 loop is CASSSLAGGPYNEQFF. DNA for the CDR3: TGTGCCAGCAGCTCCTTAGCGGGAGGGCCGTACAATGAGCAGTTCTTC.

The chain is built from TRBV6-7 and TRBJ2-7; D gene uncertain. TRBV6-7 is sorted into the ORF group, with uncertain function. V was cut by 0 bases and J by 4 bases, with 4 bases left in between. There are 12 residues in the CDR3. The CDR3 region has the DNA TGTGCCAGCAGTTACTCGTTATACGAGCAGTACTTC. Translation gives CASSYSLYEQYF.

This clone was recorded a few times. The V gene is TRBV1, the J gene TRBJ2-5; TRBD1, the D gene given by the table, was not confirmed from the DNA. TRBV1 is a pseudogene segment. The CDR3 runs 14 residues. CDR3 region: CASSQLTGRETQYF. As DNA, the CDR3 is TGCGCCAGCAGCCAGTTGACAGGGAGGGAGACCCAGTACTTC.

The V call is TRBV19, the J call TRBJ2-4, with TRBD2 matching 14 bases. In germline, CDR1 is LNHDA, CDR2 SQIVND (reference sequence). J gave up 4 bases and V 0 bases, and 2 bases lay outside the gene matches. This CDR3 is 17 amino acids long. CDR3 coding DNA: TGTGCCAGTAGTATAGAAGGGACTAGCGGGAGAAAAAACATTCAGTACTTC. This translates into CASSIEGTSGRKNIQYF.

The chain employs TRBV6-7 and TRBJ2-3; 12 positions agree with TRBD2. TRBV6-7 is an ORF for which the function is uncertain. V trimming: 4 bases; J trimming: 5 bases; junction bases outside the gene matches: 4. This CDR3 is built from 15 residues. The CDR3 spells CASSWTSGNGDTQYF. Here the CDR3 DNA reads TGTGCCAGCAGTTGGACTAGCGGGAACGGAGATACGCAGTATTTT.

The J gene is TRBJ2-3, the V gene TRBV11-3, with TRBD1 matching over 7 bases. J lost 4 bases, V lost 1 base, and 5 bases had no gene match. The germline CDR1 and CDR2 sequences are SGHNT and YENEEA. The CDR3 is 15 amino acids. The CDR3 reads CASSLGKRGPDTQYF. The CDR3 nucleotides read TGTGCCAGCAGCTTAGGGAAGAGGGGGCCAGATACGCAGTATTTT.

The V gene is TRBV7-1, the J gene TRBJ2-3, with 12 bases fitting TRBD2. TRBV7-1 is treated as an ORF (open reading frame) with a function not yet certain. V trimming: 6 bases; J trimming: 2 bases; junction bases outside the gene matches: 3. This CDR3 has 15 amino acids. The CDR3 coding sequence is TGTGCCAGCAGTAGACTAGCGGGGGTCACAGATACGCAGTATTTT. Amino acid sequence: CASSRLAGVTDTQYF.

This clone has more than one count but fewer than ten. The V call is TRBV18, the J call TRBJ2-1, with 8 bases aligning to TRBD1. Germline CDR1 is KGHSH and CDR2 is LQKENI. The CDR3 length is 15 residues. J gave up 2 bases and V 1 base, and 1 base lay outside the gene matches. This CDR3 reads CASSPLRGPYNEQFF. The CDR3 DNA is TGTGCCAGCTCACCACTCAGGGGGCCCTACAATGAGCAGTTCTTC.

The chain employs TRBV15 and TRBJ2-1; a possible D gene is TRBD1 (6 bases). Germline CDR1 LNHNV, CDR2 YYDKDF (reference sequence). V lost 0 bases and J 8 bases, leaving 17 bases between the germline ends. The CDR3 totals 16 residues. The CDR3 loop is CATSREAPGVGDEQFF. In nucleotides, the CDR3 is TGTGCCACCAGCAGAGAAGCACCAGGGGTAGGAGATGAGCAGTTCTTC.

The rearrangement links TRBV6-8 to TRBJ1-1; a weak D match, TRBD1 (5 bases). Germline values: CDR1 MNHGY, CDR2 SAAAGT. V lost 10 bases, J lost 7 bases, and 19 bases lay in between. The CDR3 totals 13 residues. CDR3 amino acids: CAINPSTVSEAFF. For the CDR3, the DNA is TGTGCCATCAACCCGTCGACAGTCAGTGAAGCTTTCTTT.

J is TRBJ1-2 and V is TRBV10-3, with TRBD1 matching over 11 bases. The V segment lost 1 base and the J segment 10 bases; nucleotides outside the gene matches: 5. This CDR3 comprises 14 residues. Per germline, CDR1 ENHRY and CDR2 SYGVKD. CDR3 in amino acids: CAISELVGQGDYTF. In DNA form, the CDR3 reads TGTGCCATCAGTGAGTTAGTGGGACAGGGGGACTACACCTTC.

The CDR3, as DNA: TGTGCCAGCAGTTACTCTCAGCGGGGGAACACTGAAGCTTTCTTT. Protein: CASSYSQRGNTEAFF. The chain joins TRBV6-8 to TRBJ1-1; D gene uncertain. The ends were cut back, 0 bases at V and 1 base at J, with 9 bases in the middle. Germline assignment: CDR1 MNHGY and CDR2 SAAAGT. The CDR3 is 15 amino acids.

This clone was seen a few times. V and J are TRBV6-8 and TRBJ2-6; 9 nucleotides align to TRBD1. This CDR3 region has 17 residues. Germline assignment: CDR1 MNHGY and CDR2 SAAAGT. In DNA, the CDR3 is TGTGCTAGCTGTTCCACAGGGGGCCTCTCTGGGGCCAACGTCCTGACTTTC. Amino acid sequence: CASCSTGGLSGANVLTF.

The table lists this clone with a few counts. V gene TRBV29-1 combines with J gene TRBJ1-1; 9 bases are a match to TRBD1. This CDR3 contains 15 residues. V shed 7 bases and J 1 base; nucleotides not matched to a gene: 10. Germline CDR1 and CDR2: SQVTM and ANQGSEA. The CDR3 coding sequence is TGCAGCGCCGACAGGGGGACCCACTCGAACACTGAAGCTTTCTTT. Its protein product is CSADRGTHSNTEAFF.

The rearrangement uses TRBV7-1 and TRBJ2-7, with 9 bases fitting TRBD2. TRBV7-1 is sorted into the ORF group, with uncertain function. With 4 bases clipped from V and 6 bases from J, the junction kept 4 bases outside the gene matches. This CDR3 spans 13 amino acids. The CDR3 region is CASSLPLAGEQYF. The CDR3 bases are TGTGCCAGCAGCTTACCACTAGCGGGCGAGCAGTACTTC.

This chain uses TRBV19 with TRBJ2-7, with D unresolved. The V gene lost 5 bases and the J gene lost 1 base, with 15 bases spanning the gap. Germline lookup yields CDR1 LNHDA and CDR2 SQIVND (reference sequence). CDR3 length: 15 residues. The CDR3 spells CASSGVQDLSYEQYF. Here the CDR3 DNA reads TGTGCCAGTAGTGGGGTCCAGGACCTATCCTACGAGCAGTACTTC. The whole variable domain, filled in from reference TRBV19 and TRBJ2-7, reads DGGITQSPKYLFRKEGQNVTLSCEQNLNHDAMYWYRQDPGQGLRLIYYSQIVNDFQKGDIAEGYSVSREKKESFPLTVTSAQKNPTAFYLCASSGVQDLSYEQYFGPGTRLTVT.

The genes are TRBV5-1 and TRBJ2-7; no definite D call. In germline, CDR1 is SGHRS, CDR2 YFSETQ. This CDR3 is 15 amino acids long. The V end lost 0 bases, the J end lost 4 bases, and 14 bases lay between the germline ends. CDR3 amino acids: CASSLVVGQTYEQYF. CDR3 bases: TGCGCCAGCAGCTTGGTGGTAGGCCAGACTTACGAGCAGTACTTC.

This clone was observed a handful of times. The V call is TRBV23-1, the J call TRBJ2-1; 7 bases agree with TRBD2. TRBV23-1 carries the ORF label, with uncertain function. This CDR3 comprises 16 residues. After removal of 6 bases from V and 5 bases from J, the junction contained 13 bases not matched to a gene. The CDR3 coding sequence is TGCGCCAGCAGCTTGGGAGGGCCGGTGGCGAACAATGAGCAGTTCTTC. Translation gives CASSLGGPVANNEQFF.

The chain uses TRBV28 and TRBJ1-2; D is uncertain. The V gene lost 1 base and the J gene lost 0 bases, with 12 bases spanning the gap. CDR3 size: 16 residues. Germline assignment: CDR1 MDHEN and CDR2 SYDVKM. This chain's CDR3 is CASSLYQAYTNYGYTF. For the CDR3, the DNA is TGTGCCAGCAGTTTATACCAGGCGTATACTAACTATGGCTACACCTTC.

The J gene is TRBJ1-2, the V gene TRBV6-8, with TRBD1 as a possible D gene (6 bases). V lost 6 bases, J lost 7 bases, and 15 bases lay in between. Germline V gene lookup returns CDR1 MNHGY and CDR2 SAAAGT. The CDR3 sequence is 13 residues long. CDR3 sequence: CASRNTGSGGYTF. The CDR3 DNA reads as TGTGCCAGCAGAAATACAGGGTCAGGTGGCTACACCTTC.

The J gene is TRBJ2-1, the V gene TRBV4-1, with D perhaps being TRBD1 or TRBD2 (6 bases each). CDR1 is MGHRA and CDR2 is YSYEKL in the germline V gene. This CDR3 region has 18 residues. V was pared by 0 bases and J by 4 bases, with 19 bases between. The chain's CDR3 is CASSQDRGTTGEYNEQFF. The CDR3 DNA is TGCGCCAGCAGCCAAGATCGGGGGACGACAGGAGAATACAATGAGCAGTTCTTC.

This chain joins TRBV6-8 and TRBJ2-1; D gene ambiguous. V was trimmed by 6 bases and J by 4 bases, leaving 10 bases between them. Germline CDR1 reads MNHGY; CDR2 reads SAAAGT. This CDR3 is 13 amino acids long. CDR3 residues: CASSPRAYNEQFF. CDR3 sequence (DNA): TGTGCCAGCAGCCCGAGAGCGTACAATGAGCAGTTCTTC.

The chain couples TRBV11-3 to TRBJ2-7; TRBD1 might be the D (5 bases). Germline V gene sequence: CDR1 SGHNT, CDR2 YENEEA. Trimming stripped 2 bases from V and 4 bases from J, with 15 bases between. This CDR3 region has 15 residues. CDR3 DNA sequence: TGTGCCAGCAGCTTAACTCAGGGTAGCCAGTACGAGCAGTACTTC. It codes for CASSLTQGSQYEQYF.

The chain carries TRBV19 and TRBJ2-1; TRBD1 agrees at 9 bases. Germline V gene lookup returns CDR1 LNHDA and CDR2 SQIVND (reference sequence). Unmatched junction bases numbered 4, after V lost 3 bases and J lost 4 bases. CDR3 length: 15 amino acids. Written as DNA, the CDR3 is TGTGCCAGTAGTATCGGGACAGGGTTTTACAATGAGCAGTTCTTC. Protein sequence: CASSIGTGFYNEQFF.

In its sample, this clone was seen a few times. The chain couples TRBV6-8 to TRBJ2-1, with a possible D match to TRBD2 (6 bases). This CDR3 comprises 17 residues. Germline V gene lookup returns CDR1 MNHGY and CDR2 SAAAGT. V was shortened by 5 bases and J by 0 bases, with 17 bases between the two germline ends. The CDR3 bases are TGTGCCAGCAGTGGGAGGTCACTCTCGAGCTCCTACAATGAGCAGTTCTTC. Amino acid sequence: CASSGRSLSSSYNEQFF.